This T cell receptor beta chain was retrieved from a study of Ad26.COV2.S vaccination and SARS-CoV-2 variants. Study overall: Ad26.COV2.S, an intramuscular injection, was given once or twice 56 days apart. Findings and caveats of the study: While placebo recipients had lower spike-specific TCR breadth, vaccine recipients had more.

Treatment defined: 15 to 20 received Ad26.COV2.S at low or high dose, single or two shots; roughly five received placebo; per-sample allocation not given. On day 63 after the first injection, vaccine and placebo recipients gave samples. Details on this clone: As yet, its antigen is unknown.

Trimming took off 0 bases at V and 2 bases at J, with 9 bases between the two ends. Germline V gene data show CDR1 as GTSNPN and CDR2 as SVGIG (reference sequence). The CDR3 length is 14 residues. Method: immunoSEQ multiplex PCR; TCRdb's copy keeps in-frame clones and lacks some. The repertoire holds approximately 450,000 clones, with over 75% as singletons. The chain uses TRBV30 and TRBJ2-3; D is unresolved. The clonotype comes from a person aged 18-65 years who received the Ad26.COV2.S COVID-19 vaccine or a placebo. Specimen: peripheral blood, collected in a trial of Ad26.COV2.S vaccine versus placebo. CDR3 coding DNA: TGTGCCTGGAGTGTACGTAGATCCACAGATACGCAGTATTTT. This gives the protein CAWSVRRSTDTQYF.